This record looks at one T cell receptor beta chain sequence and its context. Profiled with immunoSEQ multiplex PCR; TCRdb holds only in-frame clones, not every one. The sample includes around 120,000 clones, 70% to 90% of them seen just once. This record comes from a study of T cell responses to AZD1222 COVID-19 vaccine. Looked up from germline, CDR1 is SGHRS and CDR2 is YFSETQ. This CDR3 region has 15 residues. V trimming: 4 bases; J trimming: 5 bases; junction bases outside the gene matches: 11. This sequence was found in an adult in good health. The sequenced sample was peripheral blood, obtained on day 0 of AZD1222 vaccination. The V and J genes are TRBV5-1 and TRBJ2-5; 7 bases are shared with TRBD1. For the CDR3, the DNA is TGCGCCAGCAGCAAGGGACAGAGGATTGGGGAGACCCAGTACTTC. It translates to CASSKGQRIGETQYF.